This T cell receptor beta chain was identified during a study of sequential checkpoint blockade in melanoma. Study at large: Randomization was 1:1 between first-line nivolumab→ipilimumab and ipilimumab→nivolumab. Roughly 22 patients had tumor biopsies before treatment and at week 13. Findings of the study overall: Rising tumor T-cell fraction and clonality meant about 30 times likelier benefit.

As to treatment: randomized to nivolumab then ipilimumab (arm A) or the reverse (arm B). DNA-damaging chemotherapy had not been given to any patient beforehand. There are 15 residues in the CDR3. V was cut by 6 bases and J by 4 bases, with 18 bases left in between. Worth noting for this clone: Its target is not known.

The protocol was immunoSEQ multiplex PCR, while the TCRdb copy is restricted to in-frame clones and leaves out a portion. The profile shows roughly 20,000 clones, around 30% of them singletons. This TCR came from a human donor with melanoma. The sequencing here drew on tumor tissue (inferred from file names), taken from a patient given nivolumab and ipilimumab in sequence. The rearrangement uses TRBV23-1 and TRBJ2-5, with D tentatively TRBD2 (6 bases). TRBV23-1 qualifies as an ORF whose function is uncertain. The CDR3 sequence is CASSQVEGKRETQYF. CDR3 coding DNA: TGCGCCAGCAGCCAAGTGGAGGGGAAACGAGAGACCCAGTACTTC.